A single sample is the source of the 26 T cell receptor beta chains below, sequenced in a study of Ad26.COV2.S vaccination and SARS-CoV-2 variants. Profiled with immunoSEQ multiplex PCR; TCRdb holds only in-frame clones, not every one. The data hold approximately 240,000 clones, with 85% to 90% observed a single time. Treatment defined: about 20 received Ad26.COV2.S at low or high dose, single or two shots; 5 received placebo; per-sample allocation not given. The investigators took samples on day 63 after the first vaccine or placebo injection. The source was peripheral blood, collected in a trial of Ad26.COV2.S vaccine versus placebo. These receptors were taken from a person aged 18 to 65 who received the Ad26.COV2.S COVID-19 vaccine or a placebo.

The chain links TRBV3-1 (or the pseudogene TRBV3-2) to TRBJ2-7; TRBD1 matches at 9 bases. The CDR3 extends over 16 amino acids. Looked up from germline, CDR1 is LGHDT and CDR2 is YNNKEL (reference sequence). V lost 0 bases, J lost 4 bases, and 7 bases stayed unmatched. CDR3 protein: CASSQEDRDRDYEQYF. In DNA, the CDR3 is TGTGCCAGCAGCCAAGAAGACCGGGACAGGGATTACGAGCAGTACTTC.

J is TRBJ2-3 and V is TRBV27; D is ambiguous. Per the germline V gene, CDR1 is MNHEY and CDR2 is SMNVEV (reference sequence). Trimming pared 7 bases from V and 2 bases from J, leaving 10 bases between. The CDR3 is 13 amino acids. The CDR3 DNA reads as TGTGCCAGCAATCCTCTCAACACAGATACGCAGTATTTT. This gives the protein CASNPLNTDTQYF.

The chain joins TRBV4-2 to TRBJ2-3, with 9 nucleotides matching TRBD2. In germline, CDR1 is LGHNA, CDR2 YNFKEQ. This CDR3 has 17 amino acids. The trim removed 0 bases at V and 3 bases at J, leaving 7 bases unmatched. The CDR3: CASSQDGAGGLTDTQYF. The CDR3 bases are TGTGCCAGCAGCCAAGATGGGGCGGGGGGGCTGACAGATACGCAGTATTTT.

V usage is TRBV28 and J usage is TRBJ1-2; TRBD1 matches 7 bases. The CDR3 totals 13 residues. V was pared by 6 bases and J by 0 bases, with 1 base of the junction left unmatched. Germline V gene lookup returns CDR1 MDHEN and CDR2 SYDVKM. CDR3 loop: CASRGQPNYGYTF. The CDR3 bases are TGTGCCAGCAGGGGACAGCCTAACTATGGCTACACCTTC.

This clone occurred once. CDR3 nucleotides: TGTGCCAGCAGTCCCACGAGCGAGAGGGTAGTTGAGCAGTTCTTC. Translation gives CASSPTSERVVEQFF. V usage is TRBV27 and J usage is TRBJ2-1; perhaps TRBD2 as D (5 bases). With 5 bases removed from V and 9 bases from J, the gap between germline ends came to 20 bases. Germline V CDR1 and CDR2: MNHEY, SMNVEV (reference sequence). CDR3 size: 15 residues.

This chain connects TRBV4-1 to TRBJ2-1; 7 bases are shared with TRBD2. V shed 0 bases and J 9 bases; nucleotides not matched to a gene: 11. Germline CDR1 is MGHRA and CDR2 is YSYEKL. The CDR3 extends over 16 amino acids. The CDR3 protein is CASSQEGGAGTPEQFF. DNA for the CDR3: TGCGCCAGCAGCCAAGAGGGCGGAGCGGGGACTCCTGAGCAGTTCTTC.

V gene TRBV6-2 or TRBV6-3 combines with J gene TRBJ2-7; the D gene is possibly TRBD1 (6 bases). CDR3 size: 14 residues. Germline-derived CDR1 and CDR2 are MNHEY and SVGEGT. V lost 5 bases to trimming and J lost 5 bases, with 16 bases between them. CDR3 loop: CASSLQGIPHEQYF. The CDR3 bases are TGTGCCAGCAGTCTCCAGGGGATCCCCCACGAGCAGTACTTC.

The rearrangement joins TRBV27 to TRBJ2-3; 9 bases match TRBD2. The CDR3 consists of 15 residues. J was trimmed by 2 bases and V by 3 bases; bases with no gene match: 3. The germline V gene encodes CDR1 MNHEY and CDR2 SMNVEV (reference sequence). In DNA, the CDR3 is TGTGCCAGCAGTTTCCTAGCGGGAACCACAGATACGCAGTATTTT. Residues: CASSFLAGTTDTQYF.

This chain joins TRBV5-3 and TRBJ1-5; the D gene is possibly TRBD1 (5 bases). TRBV5-3 is known as an ORF, though its function is uncertain. This CDR3 is 15 amino acids long. V lost 5 bases and J lost 5, with 17 bases in between. The DNA of the CDR3 is TGTGCCAGAAGTCGGGCCGGGACCAACGATCAGCCCCAGCATTTT. The encoded protein is CARSRAGTNDQPQHF.

The chain has TRBV6-5 and TRBJ1-5; D is uncertain. Trimming took 3 bases from V and 3 from J, leaving 6 bases between them. The germline CDR1 and CDR2 sequences are MNHEY and SVGAGI. The CDR3 has 13 residues. The CDR3: CASSYRDNQPQHF. As DNA, the CDR3 is TGTGCCAGCAGTTATAGGGACAATCAGCCCCAGCATTTT.

This clone was picked up many times. The chain links TRBV18 to TRBJ1-5, with D unresolved. Trimming cost V 3 bases and J 1 base, with 4 bases left between them. The V gene's germline CDR1 is KGHSH and CDR2 LQKENI. The CDR3 sequence is 13 residues long. CDR3 sequence: CASSPESNQPQHF. CDR3 DNA: TGTGCCAGCTCACCCGAGAGCAATCAGCCCCAGCATTTT.

The J gene is TRBJ2-3, the V gene TRBV3-1 (or the pseudogene TRBV3-2); 10 bases align to TRBD1. Looked up from germline, CDR1 is LGHDT and CDR2 is YNNKEL (reference sequence). This CDR3 contains 15 residues. The V segment lost 5 bases and the J segment 4 bases; nucleotides outside the gene matches: 6. The CDR3: CASSYIGQGADTQYF. CDR3 DNA sequence: TGTGCCAGCAGCTACATAGGACAGGGGGCAGATACGCAGTATTTT.

The genes are TRBV4-3 and TRBJ2-2; possible D gene TRBD2, 5 bases. The CDR3 has 16 amino acids. Germline V gene sequence: CDR1 LGHNA, CDR2 YSLEER. Deletions cut 2 bases from V and 4 bases from J, with 14 bases between. The CDR3 coding sequence is TGCGCCAGCAGCCAAATATTGGGGAGTGGCACCGGGGAGCTGTTTTTT. Its translation: CASSQILGSGTGELFF.

The chain joins TRBV19 to TRBJ1-1; D gene uncertain. The V end lost 3 bases, the J end lost 6 bases, and 14 bases lay between the germline ends. The CDR3 has 14 residues. The germline V gene has CDR1 LNHDA and CDR2 SQIVND (reference sequence). In nucleotides, the CDR3 is TGTGCCAGTAGTATTCAGGCCTCGGCCGCTGAAGCTTTCTTT. Its translation: CASSIQASAAEAFF.

Notes on this clone: Other DNA variants within this sample encode the same CDR3. V usage is TRBV7-2 and J usage is TRBJ1-5; D is ambiguous. The CDR3 extends over 13 amino acids. Trimming removed 2 bases at V and 2 bases at J, with 4 bases between. Germline CDR1 reads SGHTA; CDR2 reads FQGNSA. CDR3 nucleotide sequence: TGTGCCAGCAGCTTAAGGGGCAATCAGCCCCAGCATTTT. It encodes CASSLRGNQPQHF.

CDR3 in DNA: TGTGCCAGCAGTGCCGGACAGGCCTTCAATAATTCACCCCTCCACTTT. As protein: CASSAGQAFNNSPLHF. V and J are TRBV2 and TRBJ1-6; TRBD1 agrees at 7 bases. CDR3 length: 16 amino acids. Per germline, CDR1 SNHLY and CDR2 FYNNEI. The V segment lost 4 bases and the J segment 5 bases; nucleotides outside the gene matches: 8.

As DNA, the CDR3 is TGTGCCAGCAGCCCCCCCCGTCCCGAGCAGTACTTC. Its protein is CASSPPRPEQYF. This chain joins TRBV6-2 or TRBV6-3 and TRBJ2-7, with D uncertain. V was clipped by 6 bases and J by 6 bases, with 12 bases between them. The CDR3 contains 12 residues. Germline V gene lookup returns CDR1 MNHEY and CDR2 SVGEGT.

The chain combines TRBV29-1 with TRBJ2-7, with 7 bases aligning to TRBD1. The V gene's germline CDR1 is SQVTM and CDR2 ANQGSEA. V gave up 1 base and J gave up 3 bases; unmatched junction bases: 0. This CDR3 is 12 amino acids long. The DNA for the CDR3 is TGCAGCGTTGAAGGACAGGGCTACGAGCAGTACTTC. Translation: CSVEGQGYEQYF.

The chain uses TRBV7-9 and TRBJ2-7; no firm D call. CDR3 length equals 13 residues. Looked up from germline, CDR1 is SEHNR and CDR2 is FQNEAQ (reference sequence). V lost 2 bases, J lost 5 bases, and 10 bases lay in between. The DNA for the CDR3 is TGTGCCAGCAGCTTACTGGGGTGGGACGAGCAGTACTTC. Translation: CASSLLGWDEQYF.

J is TRBJ1-4 and V is TRBV7-9; D is unresolved. Germline CDR1 reads SEHNR; CDR2 reads FQNEAQ (reference sequence). Between the trimmed V and J ends, which lost 6 bases and 6 bases, there was a span of 8 bases. CDR3 size: 12 residues. This chain's CDR3 is CASRRTYEKLFF. The CDR3 region has the DNA TGTGCCAGCAGGCGGACCTATGAAAAACTGTTTTTT.

The rearrangement uses TRBV18 and TRBJ2-7; D is unresolved. The germline V and J ends were trimmed by 3 bases and 2 bases, with 11 bases remaining between them. Germline CDR1 KGHSH, CDR2 LQKENI. The CDR3 has 14 residues. CDR3 sequence (DNA): TGTGCCAGCTCACCCCTTTCCAGACCCTACGAGCAGTACTTC. Encoded protein: CASSPLSRPYEQYF.

This clone was picked up many times. The chain couples TRBV21-1 to TRBJ1-3; the table assigns TRBD1, which was not confirmed against the DNA. TRBV21-1 is assigned pseudogene status. The CDR3 runs to 18 residues. The CDR3 bases are TGTGCCAGCAGCAAATTTGGTGGGACAGATTCTCTCGGAAACACCATATATTTT. Translated: CASSKFGGTDSLGNTIYF.

This clone occurred once. This rearrangement joins TRBV29-1 to TRBJ2-7, with D possibly being TRBD2 (6 bases). The germline V gene has CDR1 SQVTM and CDR2 ANQGSEA. The CDR3 loop spans 13 amino acids. Trimming cost V 7 bases and J 1 base, with 14 bases left between them. The CDR3, as DNA: TGCAGCGCCTGGTCCCGGGGGTCCTACGAGCAGTACTTC. This sequence encodes CSAWSRGSYEQYF.

This clone occurred once. The CDR3 sequence is CASNRVGRVDTQYF. CDR3 in DNA: TGTGCCAGCAACAGGGTGGGGCGGGTAGATACGCAGTATTTT. The rearrangement uses TRBV6-5 and TRBJ2-3, with TRBD1 as a possible D gene (6 bases). V was shortened by 7 bases and J by 5 bases, with 16 bases between the two germline ends. The germline V gene encodes CDR1 MNHEY and CDR2 SVGAGI. This CDR3 region has 14 residues.

V gene TRBV15 combines with J gene TRBJ2-1; the match to TRBD2 covers 7 bases. The CDR3 consists of 13 residues. Germline loops: CDR1 LNHNV, CDR2 YYDKDF (reference sequence). J lost 8 bases, V lost 3 bases, and 4 bases had no gene match. The CDR3 region is CATSRRGTDEQFF. The CDR3 nucleotides are TGTGCCACCAGCAGGCGGGGGACCGATGAGCAGTTCTTC.

This chain connects TRBV13 to TRBJ2-7, with TRBD2 identical over 11 bases. CDR1 PRHDT and CDR2 FYEKMQ come from the germline V gene (reference sequence). The CDR3 contains 16 residues. V gave up 4 bases and J gave up 3 bases; unmatched junction bases: 8. The CDR3 DNA is TGTGCCAGCAGCTCATCCGGGACTAGCGGAGACTACGAGCAGTACTTC. Protein: CASSSSGTSGDYEQYF.